These T cell receptor beta chains were read from a single sample in a study of T cell responses to AZD1222 COVID-19 vaccine. TCRdb's copy holds only in-frame clones and misses some; the assay was immunoSEQ multiplex PCR. This sample yields approximately 220,000 clones, of which 85% to 95% are seen a single time; around 1% belongs to the top ten. Sequencing was performed on peripheral blood, taken on day 0 of MenACWY control vaccination. All receptors come from an adult in good health. The conserved cysteine and the conserved F or W are not part of the CDR3 here.

v_gene: TRBV2; CDR3aa: ASSRIPPYTGELF
v_gene: TRBV6-5; CDR3aa: ASRKGGSNQPQH
v_gene: TRBV19; CDR3aa: ASNGDSRNQPQH
v_gene: TRBV12-5; CDR3aa: ASALWGGDTEAF
v_gene: TRBV4-3; CDR3aa: ASSQVIARDRGTGELF
v_gene: TRBV6-5; CDR3aa: ASTPGPSGYT
v_gene: TRBV7-9; CDR3aa: ASSPRQGKVTGELF
v_gene: TRBV24-1; CDR3aa: ATSDLSRSEAF
v_gene: TRBV27; CDR3aa: ASSAGQGGTEAF
v_gene: TRBV6-2/TRBV6-3; CDR3aa: ASSYSRGGRVGANVLT
v_gene: TRBV29-1; CDR3aa: SVELNYGYT
v_gene: TRBV18; CDR3aa: ASSLDSGGRETQY
v_gene: TRBV30; CDR3aa: ACVPVTDTQY
v_gene: TRBV19; CDR3aa: ATYPGQAEGKLF
v_gene: TRBV5-1; CDR3aa: ASSAGGVYNEQF
v_gene: TRBV2; CDR3aa: ASTTSSPPDTQY
v_gene: TRBV7-2; CDR3aa: ASSLAPRDTQY
v_gene: TRBV18; CDR3aa: ASSPNRGRGYEQY
v_gene: TRBV6-5; CDR3aa: ASSSPPGTGENEQY
v_gene: TRBV18; CDR3aa: ASSTGHLNYGYT
v_gene: TRBV5-1; CDR3aa: ASSLQGGGNQPQH
v_gene: TRBV7-2; CDR3aa: ASSLQGVGGSPLH
v_gene: TRBV12-3/TRBV12-4; CDR3aa: ASSFATQPQH
v_gene: TRBV9; CDR3aa: ASRAGYGNTIY
v_gene: TRBV19; CDR3aa: ASSIDTRGGNTQY
v_gene: TRBV7-2; CDR3aa: ASSFSVGGSPLKTDTQY
v_gene: TRBV6-5; CDR3aa: ASRRRDSSTEAF
v_gene: TRBV9; CDR3aa: ASSVGTVGNTIY
v_gene: TRBV5-1; CDR3aa: ASSLYGAGTSGGPSTDTQY
v_gene: TRBV5-4; CDR3aa: ASSLAPGGASNEKLF
v_gene: TRBV19; CDR3aa: ASSIAGGQETQY
v_gene: TRBV18; CDR3aa: ASSPSGYNEKLF
v_gene: TRBV5-1; CDR3aa: ASSLQGNSNSPLH
v_gene: TRBV29-1; CDR3aa: SVLDGNTEAF
v_gene: TRBV30; CDR3aa: AWSRWGNEQY
v_gene: TRBV18; CDR3aa: ASSPSTSGVVDTQY
v_gene: TRBV9; CDR3aa: ASSAAGNTIY
v_gene: TRBV5-6; CDR3aa: ASSLGFSPLH
v_gene: TRBV18; CDR3aa: ASTDSRNEKLF
v_gene: TRBV6-6; CDR3aa: ASSGQGSSTDTQY
v_gene: TRBV10-1; CDR3aa: ASSEGVYNSPLH
v_gene: TRBV5-1; CDR3aa: ASSPNRVNSPLH
v_gene: TRBV27; CDR3aa: ASLTREKLF
v_gene: TRBV30; CDR3aa: AWSAPAPQPQH
v_gene: TRBV27; CDR3aa: ASSPRGGGGYEQY
v_gene: TRBV6-1; CDR3aa: ASSEGGYT
v_gene: TRBV6-5; CDR3aa: ASNSGASNTEAF
v_gene: TRBV29-1; CDR3aa: SVLGVPTEAF
v_gene: TRBV12-3/TRBV12-4; CDR3aa: ASSSQGAHGYT
v_gene: TRBV30; CDR3aa: AWRDLSYNEQF
v_gene: TRBV5-1; CDR3aa: ASSLEGGRDGYT
v_gene: TRBV19; CDR3aa: ASSIDPQGNTEAF
v_gene: TRBV11-2; CDR3aa: ASSLAPGYNEQF
v_gene: TRBV28; CDR3aa: ASSLSPYNEQF
v_gene: TRBV11-2; CDR3aa: ASTLGSSGGADTQY
v_gene: TRBV6-2/TRBV6-3; CDR3aa: ASSLTVNTEAF
v_gene: TRBV9; CDR3aa: ASSVVPVAGQGGMH
v_gene: TRBV4-1; CDR3aa: ASSPRQGASYGYT
v_gene: TRBV3-1/TRBV3-2; CDR3aa: ASSQELGTRKETQY